Each of the 17 T cell receptor beta chains below was sequenced from the same sample in a study of blood T cell repertoires in COVID-19. Clones were read by immunoSEQ multiplex PCR, and TCRdb kept only the in-frame ones, dropping some. The repertoire has a few hundred thousand clones, more than 75% of them found once; the top ten carry approximately 3.1%. The sample taken for sequencing was PBMCs or T cells enriched from blood (not recorded which). The receptors come from a woman in her twenties or thirties who had recovered from COVID-19.

The rearrangement joins TRBV7-9 to TRBJ1-1, with D uncertain. The CDR3 has 15 residues. Germline V gene lookup returns CDR1 SEHNR and CDR2 FQNEAQ (reference sequence). V was pared by 5 bases and J by 5 bases, with 18 bases between. CDR3 sequence (DNA): TGTGCCAGCAGCCCCGGACTGCAGCGAGGGACTGAAGCTTTCTTT. Translation gives CASSPGLQRGTEAFF. The variable domain in full, completed from reference TRBV7-9 and TRBJ1-1, reads DTGVSQNPRHKITKRGQNVTFRCDPISEHNRLYWYRQTLGQGPEFLTYFQNEAQLEKSRLLSDRFSAERPKGSFSTLEIQRTEQGDSAMYLCASSPGLQRGTEAFFGQGTRLTVV.

This rearrangement joins TRBV2 to TRBJ1-3; D gene uncertain. The CDR3 spans 13 residues. The V gene lost 4 bases and the J gene lost 1 base, with 5 bases spanning the gap. Germline lookup yields CDR1 SNHLY and CDR2 FYNNEI. The CDR3 protein is CASSGSSGNTIYF. The CDR3 DNA follows: TGTGCCAGCAGTGGTTCTTCTGGAAACACCATATATTTT.

The chain uses TRBV11-3 and TRBJ2-3, with TRBD2 as a possible D gene (6 bases). Trimming stripped 3 bases from V and 0 bases from J, with 10 bases between. Germline CDR1 is SGHNT and CDR2 is YENEEA. CDR3 length equals 15 residues. The DNA for the CDR3 is TGTGCCAGCAGCTTTAGCGGATTAAGCACAGATACGCAGTATTTT. Translation: CASSFSGLSTDTQYF.

This rearrangement joins TRBV28 to TRBJ1-2; D may be TRBD1 (6 bases). V lost 3 bases, J lost 11 bases, and 10 bases lay in between. This CDR3 comprises 11 residues. Germline values: CDR1 MDHEN, CDR2 SYDVKM. Here the CDR3 reads CASSLDSRYTF. CDR3 sequence (DNA): TGTGCCAGCAGTTTGGACAGTCGTTACACCTTC.

The chain links TRBV18 to TRBJ2-1, with 8 positions matching TRBD1. The CDR3 length is 15 residues. Trimming cost V 5 bases and J 8 bases; bases outside gene matches: 11. Germline V gene sequence: CDR1 KGHSH, CDR2 LQKENI. For the CDR3, the DNA is TGTGCCAGCTCAGGATTTGGACAGGGCTTGGATGAGCAGTTCTTC. This translates into CASSGFGQGLDEQFF. Together with reference TRBV18 and TRBJ2-1, the CDR3 gives the full variable domain: NAGVMQNPRHLVRRRGQEARLRCSPMKGHSHVYWYRQLPEEGLKFMVYLQKENIIDESGMPKERFSAEFPKEGPSILRIQQVVRGDSAAYFCASSGFGQGLDEQFFGPGTRLTVL.

This clone was counted only a few times. This rearrangement joins TRBV2 to TRBJ2-7, with 9 nucleotides matching TRBD1. Germline assignment: CDR1 SNHLY and CDR2 FYNNEI. The length of the CDR3 is 14 residues. The V and J ends lost 7 bases and 5 bases, in that order; junction bases with no gene match: 9. The chain's CDR3 is CASKVMRQGDEQYF. The DNA for the CDR3 is TGTGCCAGCAAAGTAATGCGACAGGGGGACGAGCAGTACTTC.

The rearrangement joins TRBV7-9 to TRBJ2-7; 13 bases match TRBD2. Germline V CDR1 and CDR2: SEHNR, FQNEAQ (reference sequence). This CDR3 spans 18 amino acids. The V segment lost 3 bases and the J segment 1 base; nucleotides outside the gene matches: 9. CDR3 amino acids: CASSFGLAGARKSYEQYF. The CDR3 DNA is TGTGCCAGCAGCTTCGGACTAGCGGGAGCAAGGAAATCCTACGAGCAGTACTTC.

The chain has TRBV30 and TRBJ1-3; D remains unclear. CDR1 GTSNPN and CDR2 SVGIG come from the germline V gene (reference sequence). The length of the CDR3 is 14 residues. Deletions cut 3 bases from V and 0 bases from J, with 9 bases between. The CDR3 sequence is CAWRVYSSGNTIYF. The DNA of the CDR3 is TGTGCCTGGAGGGTCTACAGCTCTGGAAACACCATATATTTT.

The chain recombines TRBV7-3 with TRBJ2-5; 7 bases match TRBD1. This CDR3 is built from 15 residues. Germline-derived CDR1 and CDR2 are SGHTA and FQGTGA. With 2 bases clipped from V and 4 bases from J, the junction kept 7 bases outside the gene matches. CDR3 amino acids: CASSLSHSGGETQYF. In nucleotides, the CDR3 is TGTGCCAGCAGCTTATCCCACTCAGGGGGAGAGACCCAGTACTTC. The variable domain in full, completed from reference TRBV7-3 and TRBJ2-5, reads GAGVSQTPSNKVTEKGKYVELRCDPISGHTALYWYRQSLGQGPEFLIYFQGTGAADDSGLPNDRFFAVRPEGSVSTLKIQRTERGDSAVYLCASSLSHSGGETQYFGPGTRLLVL.

V and J are TRBV19 and TRBJ2-7, with TRBD2 matching 11 bases. The CDR3 is made up of 15 amino acids. CDR1 is LNHDA, CDR2 SQIVND, per germline (reference sequence). V lost 5 bases to trimming and J lost 6 bases; unmatched junction nucleotides: 9. CDR3 in DNA: TGTGCCAGTAGTGCTATACTAGCGGGAGCTCTCGAGCAGTACTTC. Amino acid sequence: CASSAILAGALEQYF. Full variable domain (missing parts from reference TRBV19 and TRBJ2-7): DGGITQSPKYLFRKEGQNVTLSCEQNLNHDAMYWYRQDPGQGLRLIYYSQIVNDFQKGDIAEGYSVSREKKESFPLTVTSAQKNPTAFYLCASSAILAGALEQYFGPGTRLTVT.

The rearrangement uses TRBV19 and TRBJ2-7, with 9 positions matching TRBD2. The length of the CDR3 is 15 residues. CDR1 is LNHDA, CDR2 SQIVND, per germline (reference sequence). J gave up 0 bases and V 1 base, and 1 base lay outside the gene matches. CDR3 sequence reads: CASSIVLAGSYEQYF. CDR3 bases: TGTGCCAGTAGTATAGTACTAGCGGGCTCCTACGAGCAGTACTTC.

J is TRBJ2-1 and V is TRBV9, with 9 positions matching TRBD2. The CDR3 totals 15 residues. V shed 0 bases, J shed 2 bases, and the junction held 0 bases outside the gene matches. Germline lookup yields CDR1 SGDLS and CDR2 YYNGEE. The DNA for the CDR3 is TGTGCCAGCAGCGTAGCTAGCGGGGCCTACAATGAGCAGTTCTTC. Protein: CASSVASGAYNEQFF.

The chain joins TRBV27 to TRBJ2-1, with 7 bases identical to TRBD2. V was clipped by 6 bases and J by 3 bases; unmatched bases: 8. The CDR3 totals 15 residues. Germline CDR1 and CDR2: MNHEY and SMNVEV (reference sequence). CDR3 protein: CASRNGGRSYNEQFF. The CDR3 DNA reads TGTGCCAGCAGGAACGGGGGGAGAAGCTACAATGAGCAGTTCTTC.

The chain uses TRBV13 and TRBJ1-1; 9 positions match TRBD1. V trimming: 0 bases; J trimming: 3 bases; junction bases outside the gene matches: 11. The CDR3 has 18 amino acids. CDR1 PRHDT and CDR2 FYEKMQ come from the germline V gene (reference sequence). CDR3 residues: CASSLGEHPTGGYTEAFF. The CDR3, as DNA: TGTGCCAGCAGCTTAGGCGAGCACCCGACAGGGGGTTACACTGAAGCTTTCTTT.

The V and J genes are TRBV27 and TRBJ2-1; 11 nucleotides agree with TRBD2. CDR1 and CDR2 from the germline V gene are MNHEY and SMNVEV (reference sequence). The CDR3 has 16 residues. After removal of 4 bases from V and 0 bases from J, the junction contained 2 bases not matched to a gene. CDR3 nucleotides: TGTGCCAGCAGTTCCGGGACTAGCGGCTCCTACAATGAGCAGTTCTTC. Its protein product is CASSSGTSGSYNEQFF.

The chain recombines TRBV10-3 with TRBJ2-7; D might be TRBD1 (6 bases). Trimming pared 1 base from V and 6 bases from J, leaving 10 bases between. The CDR3 sequence is 13 residues long. Germline assignment: CDR1 ENHRY and CDR2 SYGVKD. The DNA for the CDR3 is TGTGCCATCAGTGAGTTTCAGGGGCGCGAGCAGTACTTC. This codes for CAISEFQGREQYF.

In this sample, this clone turned up once. The J gene is TRBJ2-7, the V gene TRBV5-6; 7 nucleotides line up with TRBD2. The V and J ends lost 4 bases and 3 bases, in that order; junction bases with no gene match: 4. Germline CDR1 and CDR2: SGHDT and YYEEEE. The CDR3 spans 13 residues. The CDR3 loop is CASSPRGDYEQYF. DNA for the CDR3: TGTGCCAGCAGCCCTCGGGGGGACTACGAGCAGTACTTC.